Given below is one T cell receptor beta chain in context. What it recognizes is unknown. This entry comes from a study of T-cell memory formation after mild COVID-19. 5'RACE primed at constant segments yielded TCR alpha and TCR beta cDNA libraries bearing sample barcodes and UMIs. TCRdb recomputed calls from the 5' RACE reads with MiXCR, one row per CDR3 protein. The sample has 540,000 or so distinct CDR3 sequences; 20% are singletons. General study points: Memory cells collected pre-infection included some clones that later responded, suggesting cross-reactive memory joined. Day 15 to 85 contracting clones showed balanced CD4/CD8; day 15 to 37 expanders favored CD4+. There was no confirmation that second-wave clones peaking on day 37 were SARS-CoV-2 specific.

The V end was cut by 4 bases, the J end by 4 bases, with 22 bases between. Germline assignment: CDR1 MDHEN and CDR2 SYDVKM. The CDR3 is made up of 18 amino acids. This TCR was recovered from an adult woman who had mild COVID-19 (a few samples of this study predate the infection). Cell type and time point are not known. The chain carries TRBV28 and TRBJ2-2; D remains ambiguous. The sample taken for sequencing was PBMCs or a T cell subset sorted from them (not recorded which). CDR3 loop: CASSSRQPAKAFTGELFF. As DNA, the CDR3 is TGTGCCAGCAGTTCCCGACAACCCGCGAAGGCCTTCACCGGGGAGCTGTTTTTT.